The 15 T cell receptor beta chains below were found in one sample sequenced in a study of Graves' ophthalmopathy and Graves' hyperthyroidism. Amplification targeted the TCR beta CDR3 regions, with RNA transcripts as the source material. An initial RT-PCR round employing HTBI primers preceded a second-round multiplex PCR. One entry per CDR3 protein results from TCRdb running MiXCR on the multiplex PCR reads. The sample yields 580,000 or so distinct CDR3 sequences, under 40% seen once. The sequenced sample consisted of peripheral blood or thyroid tissue (not recorded which). The receptors originated from an adult man with Graves' hyperthyroidism.

J is TRBJ2-7 and V is TRBV7-2, with a possible D match to TRBD2 (6 bases). The CDR3 has 16 amino acids. V was shortened by 5 bases and J by 3 bases, with 20 bases between the two germline ends. Germline V lookup: CDR1 SGHTA, CDR2 FQGNSA. The CDR3 protein is CASSQGPGLQIYEQYF. CDR3 nucleotides: TGTGCCAGCAGCCAAGGACCGGGACTCCAAATCTACGAGCAGTACTTC.

At least ten counts were recorded for this clonotype. The V and J genes are TRBV7-8 and TRBJ1-2, with TRBD1 identical over 9 bases. The CDR3 loop spans 15 amino acids. In germline, CDR1 is SGHVS, CDR2 FQNEAQ. V lost 3 bases to trimming and J lost 7 bases; unmatched junction nucleotides: 9. The CDR3 loop is CASSFPGQGNPGYTF. The CDR3 nucleotides are TGTGCCAGCAGCTTCCCGGGACAGGGCAATCCTGGCTACACCTTC.

Many counts were recorded for this clonotype. The V and J genes are TRBV24-1 and TRBJ2-5; D not resolved. The CDR3 loop spans 14 amino acids. The V and J ends lost 0 bases and 2 bases respectively, with 6 bases between them. Germline CDR1 and CDR2: KGHDR and SFDVKD. The CDR3 spells CATSDLPRQETQYF. The CDR3 DNA reads as TGTGCCACCAGTGATTTGCCCAGACAAGAGACCCAGTACTTC.

The gene calls are TRBV29-1 and TRBJ1-1; 8 bases are a match to TRBD1. The ends lost 7 bases at V and 0 bases at J; junction bases unmatched: 4. Germline CDR1 and CDR2: SQVTM and ANQGSEA. The CDR3 runs 13 residues. The CDR3 DNA reads as TGCAGCGCAAAGACAGGGGTGAACACTGAAGCTTTCTTT. Encoded protein: CSAKTGVNTEAFF.

To note about this clonotype: The junction shows a germline mismatch at one end, possibly a read error. The V and J genes are TRBV2 and TRBJ2-2; 11 positions match TRBD2. The CDR3 sequence is 15 residues long. Germline V gene sequence: CDR1 SNHLY, CDR2 FYNNEI. Here the CDR3 reads CAGSLAGGNTGELFF. Here the CDR3 DNA reads TGTGCCGGCAGCCTAGCGGGAGGAAACACCGGGGAGCTGTTTTTT.

The V gene is TRBV19, the J gene TRBJ2-3; 10 nucleotides agree with TRBD2. The V segment lost 5 bases and the J segment 6 bases; nucleotides outside the gene matches: 8. Germline V CDR1 and CDR2: LNHDA, SQIVND (reference sequence). The length of the CDR3 is 15 residues. CDR3 DNA: TGTGCCAGTAGTGAGGCTAGCGGGAGTTTGGATACGCAGTATTTT. The encoded protein is CASSEASGSLDTQYF. Drawing the rest from reference TRBV19 and TRBJ2-3, the complete variable domain is DGGITQSPKYLFRKEGQNVTLSCEQNLNHDAMYWYRQDPGQGLRLIYYSQIVNDFQKGDIAEGYSVSREKKESFPLTVTSAQKNPTAFYLCASSEASGSLDTQYFGPGTRLTVL.

Comments on this clonotype: The missing conserved phenylalanine or tryptophan at the end of this CDR3 makes a read error likely. The DNA is omitted, as the CDR3 cannot be located on it reliably, and the CDR3 follows TCRdb's listing. The chain uses TRBV7-9 and TRBJ2-3; TRBD1, as called in the table, went unchecked against the DNA. The CDR3 region is 12 residues in length, termini included. Germline V gives CDR1 SEHNR, CDR2 FQNEAQ (reference sequence). CDR3 protein: CASSLPGQASAL.

The chain links TRBV20-1 to TRBJ1-1; 8 nucleotides align to TRBD1. The germline CDR1 and CDR2 sequences are DFQATT and SNEGSKA (reference sequence). The CDR3 sequence is 14 residues long. V shed 0 bases, J shed 7 bases, and the junction held 7 bases outside the gene matches. The CDR3 DNA reads as TGCAGTGCTAGAGATTCCGACAGGGGCGGTGAAGCTTTCTTT. This translates into CSARDSDRGGEAFF.

The chain combines TRBV5-1 with TRBJ2-2; the D gene is possibly TRBD1 (5 bases). CDR1 and CDR2 (germline): SGHRS, YFSETQ. Trimming cost V 2 bases and J 1 base, with 12 bases left between them. This CDR3 contains 16 residues. The CDR3 DNA is TGCGCCAGCAGCTTACCACAGGACAAGAACACCGGGGAGCTGTTTTTT. Translated, it gives CASSLPQDKNTGELFF. The whole variable domain, filled in from reference TRBV5-1 and TRBJ2-2, reads KAGVTQTPRYLIKTRGQQVTLSCSPISGHRSVSWYQQTPGQGLQFLFEYFSETQRNKGNFPGRFSGRQFSNSRSEMNVSTLELGDSALYLCASSLPQDKNTGELFFGEGSRLTVL.

V usage is TRBV10-2 and J usage is TRBJ1-1, with a tentative D call TRBD1 (6 bases). The CDR3 spans 14 residues. Deletions cut 4 bases from V and 1 base from J, with 10 bases between. CDR1 is WSHSY and CDR2 is SAAADI in the germline V gene. The CDR3 sequence: CASSVTGANTEAFF. The DNA of the CDR3 is TGCGCCAGCAGTGTGACAGGAGCGAACACTGAAGCTTTCTTT.

This clonotype was seen a few times. This chain connects TRBV20-1 to TRBJ2-3, with 9 nucleotides matching TRBD2. The CDR3 has 14 amino acids. The junction had 3 bases not matched to a gene; V was cut back by 5 bases and J by 0 bases. Germline loops: CDR1 DFQATT, CDR2 SNEGSKA (reference sequence). The CDR3 reads CSARREGSTDTQYF. CDR3 DNA: TGCAGTGCTCGGCGGGAGGGGAGCACAGATACGCAGTATTTT.

This clonotype was counted many times. The chain couples TRBV19 to TRBJ1-5; D gene unclear. Trimming removed 6 bases from V and 3 bases from J, with 6 bases in between. The CDR3 spans 12 residues. Per germline, CDR1 LNHDA and CDR2 SQIVND (reference sequence). In nucleotides, the CDR3 is TGTGCCAGTAGCTACCTCAATCAGCCCCAGCATTTT. The encoded protein is CASSYLNQPQHF.

Many counts were recorded for this clonotype. The chain employs TRBV12-3 or TRBV12-4 and TRBJ1-2, with TRBD1 matching over 7 bases. The length of the CDR3 is 13 residues. With 5 bases clipped from V and 8 bases from J, the junction kept 8 bases outside the gene matches. CDR3 in DNA: TGTGCCAGCAGTAGGGACAGAAGCTGGGGCTACACCTTC. Protein: CASSRDRSWGYTF.

This clonotype was counted at least ten times. V usage is TRBV5-6 and J usage is TRBJ2-7; D may be TRBD1 (5 bases). This CDR3 spans 12 amino acids. Germline CDR1 is SGHDT and CDR2 is YYEEEE. The germline V and J ends were trimmed by 4 bases and 5 bases, with 10 bases remaining between them. DNA for the CDR3: TGTGCCAGCAGCCTATACAGGAACGAGCAGTACTTC. Translated: CASSLYRNEQYF.

In its sample, this clonotype was seen a few times. Mismatch with germline at one junction end may stem from a read error. The gene calls are TRBV29-1 and TRBJ1-1; possibly TRBD1 for D (6 bases). Per germline, CDR1 SQVTM and CDR2 ANQGSEA. This CDR3 spans 14 amino acids. The CDR3 loop reads CSVADETGYTEALF. CDR3 coding DNA: TGCAGCGTTGCGGACGAAACAGGGTACACTGAAGCTCTCTTT.